Listed below are T cell receptor beta chains from one sample, sequenced in a study of T cells in Graves' hyperthyroidism and ophthalmopathy. TCRdb used MiXCR to reprocess the multiplex PCR reads, holding one entry per CDR3 protein. The sample shows under 450,000 distinct CDR3 sequences, approximately 14% of them seen only once. Sequencing was performed on blood. Receptors were obtained from a woman between 18 and 29 years old with Graves' hyperthyroidism. Each CDR3 is given with its conserved first and last residue.

V	CDR3
TRBV28	CASSLGGDLGNEQFF
TRBV25-1	CASSDSTGVYGYTF
TRBV5-1	CASSLRSDFEAFF
TRBV12-3/TRBV12-4	CASRDQGPEAFF
TRBV20-1	CSARDWGGTEAFF
TRBV5-1	CASSFRTSDTDTQYF
TRBV10-3	CAISGEQGASVTDTQYF
TRBV2	CASRERGGLSYEQYF
TRBV5-4	CASSLLPRDRDYEQYF
TRBV12-3/TRBV12-4	CASTSNIQGVQPQHF
TRBV10-3	CAISRGGGTDTQYF
TRBV5-1	CASSRGDTSYEQYF
TRBV12-3/TRBV12-4	CASSSRDRGGEQYF
TRBV7-3	CASSLGTSGIGNEQFF
TRBV7-8	CASSLPSQAYANYGYTF
TRBV12-5	CASGLAGTLDRGIQYF
TRBV28	CASSLIGGAGYNEQFF
TRBV11-2	CASSLGGLRGRNQPQHF
TRBV27	CASSPYRGSDTQYF
TRBV15	CATSYFIDTQYF
TRBV19	CASSLTVTSYNSPLHF
TRBV6-1	CASTKGDRTTGELFF
TRBV20-1	CSARDRRGLGYTF
TRBV20-1	CSARDRGQEETQYF
TRBV20-1	CSASFQTDTEAFF
TRBV5-1	CASSLGLAGRDTQYF
TRBV12-3/TRBV12-4	CASWMGGGSETQYF
TRBV28	CASSSGRGYGYTF
TRBV20-1	CSAPTGQGAEGYTF